This is a list of T cell receptor beta chains from one sample in a study of blood T cell repertoires in COVID-19. Data came from immunoSEQ multiplex PCR; TCRdb stores just in-frame clones and leaves some out. In the table there are 300,000 to 450,000 clones, about 88% of which are singletons. Sequences were obtained from PBMCs or T cells enriched from blood (not recorded which). These receptor sequences come from a woman under 30 who had recovered from COVID-19. CDR3s include the opening cysteine and the closing phenylalanine or tryptophan. A D gene is named only where the DNA matches it firmly. Clone size, where shown, is once, few, many, or a class for clones that have expanded.

>TRBJ2-4|once|TRBV5-6|TRBD2
CASTSSGGALAKNIQYF
TGTGCCAGCACCTCCAGCGGGGGGGCCCTAGCCAAAAACATTCAGTACTTC
>TRBJ1-3|-|TRBV30|-
CAWSVHEVTSGNTIYF
TGTGCCTGGAGTGTACATGAGGTAACCTCTGGAAACACCATATATTTT
>TRBJ2-7|-|TRBV30|-
CAWSSLLGANEQYF
TGTGCCTGGAGTAGCCTTCTGGGGGCCAACGAGCAGTACTTC
>TRBJ1-2|-|TRBV7-2|-
CASSLAFINYGYTF
TGTGCCAGCAGCTTAGCGTTTATAAACTATGGCTACACCTTC
>TRBJ1-2|-|TRBV9|TRBD1
CASSVLDRGNYGYTF
TGTGCCAGCAGCGTGCTGGACAGGGGGAACTATGGCTACACCTTC
>TRBJ2-2|few|TRBV30|TRBD1
CAWRTGGTGELFF
TGTGCCTGGAGGACAGGGGGCACCGGGGAGCTGTTTTTT
>TRBJ2-3|-|TRBV5-1|-
CASSLAEAGFRGTDTQYF
TGCGCCAGCAGCTTGGCGGAGGCGGGGTTCCGTGGCACAGATACGCAGTATTTT
>TRBJ1-5|-|TRBV30|TRBD1
CAWSPTGESNQPQHF
TGTGCCTGGAGCCCGACAGGGGAAAGCAATCAGCCCCAGCATTTT
>TRBJ2-3|-|TRBV4-1|-
CASSQDGRLWADTQYF
TGCGCCAGCAGCCAAGATGGGAGGTTATGGGCAGATACGCAGTATTTT
>TRBJ2-5|-|TRBV7-3|TRBD2
CASSPWDYGETQYF
TGTGCCAGCAGCCCCTGGGACTACGGGGAGACCCAGTACTTC
>TRBJ1-2|-|TRBV2|-
CASSERGGPIRGYTF
TGTGCCAGCAGTGAACGGGGAGGGCCCATCCGGGGCTACACCTTC
>TRBJ1-2|-|TRBV13|-
CASIQAGGGGGYTF
TGTGCCAGCATCCAAGCGGGGGGCGGTGGTGGCTACACCTTC
>TRBJ1-2|-|TRBV28|-
CASRSLLTLGLGYTF
TGTGCCAGCAGATCCTTACTCACTCTGGGGCTTGGCTACACCTTC
>TRBJ1-2|few|TRBV7-8|TRBD1
CASSREGQRNRNYGYTF
TGTGCCAGCAGCCGAGAGGGACAGAGAAATCGTAACTATGGCTACACCTTC
>TRBJ1-1|-|TRBV2|-
CASSGLGGPTEAFF
TGTGCCAGCAGTGGTCTCGGGGGGCCCACTGAAGCTTTCTTT
>TRBJ1-1|once|TRBV5-4|TRBD1
CASSWDRVTEAFF
TGTGCCAGCAGCTGGGACAGGGTCACTGAAGCTTTCTTT
>TRBJ2-1|-|TRBV7-9|-
CASSPGSGSYNEQFF
TGTGCCAGCAGTCCCGGGTCGGGCTCCTACAATGAGCAGTTCTTC
>TRBJ2-6|once|TRBV30|-
CAWRRGSYSGANVLTF
TGTGCCTGGAGACGAGGCTCCTACTCTGGGGCCAACGTCCTGACTTTC
>TRBJ1-3|-|TRBV7-2|TRBD1
CASSSWTGSGNTIYF
TGTGCCAGCAGCTCCTGGACAGGGTCTGGAAACACCATATATTTT
>TRBJ2-5|-|TRBV24-1|TRBD1
CATSDSDREETQYF
TGTGCCACCAGTGATTCTGACAGGGAAGAGACCCAGTACTTC
>TRBJ2-2|-|TRBV6-5|TRBD1
CASSPGTAAGELFF
TGTGCCAGCAGTCCCGGGACAGCGGCCGGGGAGCTGTTTTTT
>TRBJ1-1|-|TRBV29-1|-
CSTREVGTEAFF
TGCAGCACCAGGGAGGTGGGAACTGAAGCTTTCTTT
>TRBJ1-5|-|TRBV6-5|-
CASRIGQYQPQHF
TGTGCCAGCAGGATAGGACAGTATCAGCCCCAGCATTTT
>TRBJ1-4|few|TRBV7-2|-
CASSLAARVQKLFF
TGTGCCAGCAGCTTAGCCGCCAGGGTGCAGAAACTGTTTTTT
>TRBJ2-7|-|TRBV18|TRBD2
CASSLSGGASYEQYF
TGTGCCAGCTCACTCAGCGGGGGAGCCTCATACGAGCAGTACTTC
>TRBJ2-2|once|TRBV10-2|TRBD2
CASSLGGAGRNTGELFF
TGCGCCAGCAGCCTAGGTGGAGCGGGGCGAAACACCGGGGAGCTGTTTTTT
>TRBJ1-4|-|TRBV18|TRBD1
CASSLQGAYEKLFF
TGTGCCAGCTCACTTCAGGGGGCGTACGAAAAACTGTTTTTT
>TRBJ2-5|many|TRBV15|TRBD2
CATSRTGLAGNQETQYF
TGTGCCACCAGCAGGACGGGACTAGCGGGGAATCAAGAGACCCAGTACTTC
>TRBJ1-4|-|TRBV6-5|-
CASGRGVGLNEKLFF
TGTGCCAGCGGCCGGGGGGTAGGGTTAAATGAAAAACTGTTTTTT
>TRBJ1-4|-|TRBV5-5|TRBD1
CASSSQGAGANEKLFF
TGTGCCAGCAGCTCTCAGGGGGCCGGGGCTAATGAAAAACTGTTTTTT